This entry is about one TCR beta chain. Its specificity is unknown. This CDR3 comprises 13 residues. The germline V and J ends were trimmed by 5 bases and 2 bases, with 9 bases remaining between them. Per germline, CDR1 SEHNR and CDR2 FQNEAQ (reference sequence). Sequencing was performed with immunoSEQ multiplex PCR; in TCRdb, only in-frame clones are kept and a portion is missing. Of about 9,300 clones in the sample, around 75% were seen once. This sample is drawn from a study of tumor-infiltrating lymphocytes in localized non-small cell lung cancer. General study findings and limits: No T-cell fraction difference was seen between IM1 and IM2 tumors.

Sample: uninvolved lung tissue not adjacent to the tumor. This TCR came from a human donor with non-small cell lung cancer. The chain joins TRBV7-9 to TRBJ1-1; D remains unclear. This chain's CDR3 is CASSAPVNTEAFF. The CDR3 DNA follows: TGTGCCAGCAGCGCTCCAGTCAACACTGAAGCTTTCTTT.